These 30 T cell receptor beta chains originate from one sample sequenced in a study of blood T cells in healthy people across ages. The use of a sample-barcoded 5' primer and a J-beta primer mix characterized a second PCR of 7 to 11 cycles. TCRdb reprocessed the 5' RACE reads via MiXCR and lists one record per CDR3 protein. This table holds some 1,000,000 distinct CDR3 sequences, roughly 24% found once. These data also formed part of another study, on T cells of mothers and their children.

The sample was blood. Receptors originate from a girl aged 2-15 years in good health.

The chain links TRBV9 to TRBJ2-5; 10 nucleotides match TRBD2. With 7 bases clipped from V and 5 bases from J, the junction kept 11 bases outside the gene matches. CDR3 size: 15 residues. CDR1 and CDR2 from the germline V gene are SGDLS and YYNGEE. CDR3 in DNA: TGTGCCAGCGCCCTAGCGGGAGACGCGTTGGAGACCCAGTACTTC. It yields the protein CASALAGDALETQYF.

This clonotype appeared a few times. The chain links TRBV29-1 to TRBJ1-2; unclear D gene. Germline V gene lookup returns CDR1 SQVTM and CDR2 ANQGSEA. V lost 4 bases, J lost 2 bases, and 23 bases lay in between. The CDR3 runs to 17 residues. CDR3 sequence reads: CSVAPSFGPYLNYGYTF. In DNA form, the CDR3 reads TGCAGCGTTGCGCCCTCATTTGGCCCTTATCTCAACTATGGCTACACCTTC.

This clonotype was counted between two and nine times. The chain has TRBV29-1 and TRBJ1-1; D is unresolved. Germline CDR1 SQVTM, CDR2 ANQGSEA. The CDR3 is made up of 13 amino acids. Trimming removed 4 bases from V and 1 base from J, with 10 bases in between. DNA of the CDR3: TGCAGCGTTGTTCGTCCGAAGAACACTGAAGCTTTCTTT. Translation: CSVVRPKNTEAFF.

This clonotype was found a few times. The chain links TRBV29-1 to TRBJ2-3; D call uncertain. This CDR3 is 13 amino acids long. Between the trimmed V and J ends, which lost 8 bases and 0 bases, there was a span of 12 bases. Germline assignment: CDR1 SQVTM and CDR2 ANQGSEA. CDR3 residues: CSKGVQSTDTQYF. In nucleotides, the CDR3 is TGCAGCAAGGGCGTGCAGAGCACAGATACGCAGTATTTT.

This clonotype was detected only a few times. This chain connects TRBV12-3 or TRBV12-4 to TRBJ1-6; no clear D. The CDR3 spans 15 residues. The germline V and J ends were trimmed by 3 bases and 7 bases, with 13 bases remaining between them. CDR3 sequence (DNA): TGTGCCAGCAGTTTGGCCCCCCAGCGGAATTCACCCCTCCACTTT. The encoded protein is CASSLAPQRNSPLHF.

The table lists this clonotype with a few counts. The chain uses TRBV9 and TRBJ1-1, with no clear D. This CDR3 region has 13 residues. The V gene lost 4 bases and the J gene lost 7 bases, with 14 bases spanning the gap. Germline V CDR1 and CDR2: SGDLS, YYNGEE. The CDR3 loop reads CASSPDIWGEAFF. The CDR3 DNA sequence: TGTGCCAGCAGCCCAGATATCTGGGGTGAAGCTTTCTTT.

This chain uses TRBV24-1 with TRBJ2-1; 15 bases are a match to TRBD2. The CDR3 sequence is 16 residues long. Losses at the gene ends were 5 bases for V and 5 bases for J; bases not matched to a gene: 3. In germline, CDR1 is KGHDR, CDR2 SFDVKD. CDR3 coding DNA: TGTGCCACCAGTGGTGGACTAGCGGGGGGGGACAATGAGCAGTTCTTC. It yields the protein CATSGGLAGGDNEQFF.

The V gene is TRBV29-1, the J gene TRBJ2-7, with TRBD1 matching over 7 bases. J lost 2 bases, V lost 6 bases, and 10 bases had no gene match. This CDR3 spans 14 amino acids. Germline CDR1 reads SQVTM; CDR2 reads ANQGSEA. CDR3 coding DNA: TGCAGCGTGGCGCCACAGGGGAACCCCTACGAGCAGTACTTC. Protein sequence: CSVAPQGNPYEQYF.

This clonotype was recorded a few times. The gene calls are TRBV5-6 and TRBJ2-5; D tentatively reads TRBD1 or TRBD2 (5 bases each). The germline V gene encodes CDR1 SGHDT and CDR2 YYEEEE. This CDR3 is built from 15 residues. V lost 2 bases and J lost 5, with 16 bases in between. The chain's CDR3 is CASSFLEGRGETQYF. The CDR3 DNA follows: TGTGCCAGCAGCTTCCTCGAGGGGCGAGGGGAGACCCAGTACTTC. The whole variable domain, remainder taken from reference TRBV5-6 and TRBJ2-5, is DAGVTQSPTHLIKTRGQQVTLRCSPKSGHDTVSWYQQALGQGPQFIFQYYEEEERQRGNFPDRFSGHQFPNYSSELNVNALLLGDSALYLCASSFLEGRGETQYFGPGTRLLVL.

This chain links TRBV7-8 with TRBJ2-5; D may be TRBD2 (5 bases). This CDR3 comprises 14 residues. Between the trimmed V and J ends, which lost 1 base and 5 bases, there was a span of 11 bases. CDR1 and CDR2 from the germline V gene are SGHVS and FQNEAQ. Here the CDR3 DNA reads TGTGCCAGCAGCTTAGTCGGGATATGGGAGACCCAGTACTTC. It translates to CASSLVGIWETQYF.

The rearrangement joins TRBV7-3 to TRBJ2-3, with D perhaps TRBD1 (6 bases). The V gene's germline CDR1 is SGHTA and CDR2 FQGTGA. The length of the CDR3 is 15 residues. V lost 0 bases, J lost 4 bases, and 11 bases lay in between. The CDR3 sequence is CASSLTGAGADTQYF. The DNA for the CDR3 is TGTGCCAGCAGCTTAACGGGGGCTGGCGCAGATACGCAGTATTTT.

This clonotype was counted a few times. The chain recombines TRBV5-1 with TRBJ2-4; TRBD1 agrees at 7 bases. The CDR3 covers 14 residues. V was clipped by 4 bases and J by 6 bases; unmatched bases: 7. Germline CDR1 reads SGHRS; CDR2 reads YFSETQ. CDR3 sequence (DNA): TGCGCCAGCAGCGCGACAGGGTACGGAAACATTCAGTACTTC. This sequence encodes CASSATGYGNIQYF. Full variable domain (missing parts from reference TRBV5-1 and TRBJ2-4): KAGVTQTPRYLIKTRGQQVTLSCSPISGHRSVSWYQQTPGQGLQFLFEYFSETQRNKGNFPGRFSGRQFSNSRSEMNVSTLELGDSALYLCASSATGYGNIQYFGAGTRLSVL.

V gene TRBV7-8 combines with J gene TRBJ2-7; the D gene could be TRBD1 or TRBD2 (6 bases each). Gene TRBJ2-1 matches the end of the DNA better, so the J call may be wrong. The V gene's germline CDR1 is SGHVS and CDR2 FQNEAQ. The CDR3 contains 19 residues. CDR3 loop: CASSLGAVTSLGGHNEQFF. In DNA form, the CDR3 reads TGTGCCAGCAGCTTAGGTGCCGTAACAAGCCTAGGGGGGCACAATGAGCAGTTCTTC.

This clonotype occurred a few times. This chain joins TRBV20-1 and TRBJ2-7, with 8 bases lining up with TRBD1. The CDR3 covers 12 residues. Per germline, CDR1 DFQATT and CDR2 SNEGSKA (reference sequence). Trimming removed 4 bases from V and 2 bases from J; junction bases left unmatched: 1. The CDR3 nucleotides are TGCAGTGCTATGGACAGGGCCTACGAGCAGTACTTC. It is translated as CSAMDRAYEQYF.

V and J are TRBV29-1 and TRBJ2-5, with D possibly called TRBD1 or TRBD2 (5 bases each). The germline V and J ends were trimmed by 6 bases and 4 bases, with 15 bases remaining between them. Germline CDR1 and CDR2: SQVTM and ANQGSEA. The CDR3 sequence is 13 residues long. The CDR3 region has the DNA TGCAGCGTGCTCAGTTCCGGGACAGAGACCCAGTACTTC. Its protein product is CSVLSSGTETQYF.

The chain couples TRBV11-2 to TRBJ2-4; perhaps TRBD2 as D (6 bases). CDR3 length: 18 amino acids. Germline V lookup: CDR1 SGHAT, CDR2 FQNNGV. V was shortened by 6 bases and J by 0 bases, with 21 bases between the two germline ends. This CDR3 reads CASRSWGEYPLAKNIQYF. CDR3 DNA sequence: TGTGCCAGCAGGTCATGGGGGGAGTATCCTCTAGCCAAAAACATTCAGTACTTC.

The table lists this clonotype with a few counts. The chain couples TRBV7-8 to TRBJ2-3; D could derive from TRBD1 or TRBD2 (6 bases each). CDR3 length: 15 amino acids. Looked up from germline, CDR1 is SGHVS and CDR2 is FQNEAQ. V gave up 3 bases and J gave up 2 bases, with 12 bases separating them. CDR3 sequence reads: CASSFSGASTDTQYF. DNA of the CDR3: TGTGCCAGCAGCTTCTCGGGGGCATCCACAGATACGCAGTATTTT.

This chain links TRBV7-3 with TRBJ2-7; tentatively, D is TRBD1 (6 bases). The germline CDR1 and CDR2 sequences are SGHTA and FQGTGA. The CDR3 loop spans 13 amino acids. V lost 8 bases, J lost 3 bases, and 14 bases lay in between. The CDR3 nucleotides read TGTGCCAGCTCACCACAGGGTGGCTACGAGCAGTACTTC. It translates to CASSPQGGYEQYF. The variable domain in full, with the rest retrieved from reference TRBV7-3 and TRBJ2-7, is GAGVSQTPSNKVTEKGKYVELRCDPISGHTALYWYRQSLGQGPEFLIYFQGTGAADDSGLPNDRFFAVRPEGSVSTLKIQRTERGDSAVYLCASSPQGGYEQYFGPGTRLTVT.

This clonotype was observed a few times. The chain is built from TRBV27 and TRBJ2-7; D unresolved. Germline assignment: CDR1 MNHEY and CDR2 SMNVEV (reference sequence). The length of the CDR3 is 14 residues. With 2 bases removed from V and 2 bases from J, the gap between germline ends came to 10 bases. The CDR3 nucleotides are TGTGCCAGCAGTTTACGAAAGAGCACCTACGAGCAGTACTTC. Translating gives CASSLRKSTYEQYF.

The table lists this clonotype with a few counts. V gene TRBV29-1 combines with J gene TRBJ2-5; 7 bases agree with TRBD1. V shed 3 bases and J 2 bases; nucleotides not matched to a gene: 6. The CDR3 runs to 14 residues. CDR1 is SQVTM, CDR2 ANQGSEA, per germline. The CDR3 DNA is TGCAGCGTTGAGACAGGGCAGCTTCAAGAGACCCAGTACTTC. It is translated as CSVETGQLQETQYF.

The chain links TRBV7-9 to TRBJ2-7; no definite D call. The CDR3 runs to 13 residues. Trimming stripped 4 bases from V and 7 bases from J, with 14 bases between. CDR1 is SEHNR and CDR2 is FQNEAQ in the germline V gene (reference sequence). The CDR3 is CASSSLGREEQYF. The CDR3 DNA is TGTGCCAGCAGCTCTCTCGGACGAGAAGAGCAGTACTTC.

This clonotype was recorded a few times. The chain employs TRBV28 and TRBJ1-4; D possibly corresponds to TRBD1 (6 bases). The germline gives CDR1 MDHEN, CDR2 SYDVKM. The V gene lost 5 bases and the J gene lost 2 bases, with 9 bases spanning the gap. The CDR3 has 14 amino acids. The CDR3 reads CASSITGTNEKLFF. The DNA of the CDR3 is TGTGCCAGCAGTATAACAGGGACTAATGAAAAACTGTTTTTT.

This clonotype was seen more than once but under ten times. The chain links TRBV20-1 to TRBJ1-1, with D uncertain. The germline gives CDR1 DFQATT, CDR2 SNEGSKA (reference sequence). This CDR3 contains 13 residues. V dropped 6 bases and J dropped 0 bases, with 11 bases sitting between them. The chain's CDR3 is CSAMANLNTEAFF. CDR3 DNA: TGCAGTGCGATGGCCAATTTGAACACTGAAGCTTTCTTT.

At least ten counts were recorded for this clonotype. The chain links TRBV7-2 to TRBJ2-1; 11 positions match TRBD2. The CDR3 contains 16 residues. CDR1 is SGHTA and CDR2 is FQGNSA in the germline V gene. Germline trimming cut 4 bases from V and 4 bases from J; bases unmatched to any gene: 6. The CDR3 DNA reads TGTGCCAGCAGCTCCCCCGGGACTAGCGGTTACAATGAGCAGTTCTTC. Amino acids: CASSSPGTSGYNEQFF.

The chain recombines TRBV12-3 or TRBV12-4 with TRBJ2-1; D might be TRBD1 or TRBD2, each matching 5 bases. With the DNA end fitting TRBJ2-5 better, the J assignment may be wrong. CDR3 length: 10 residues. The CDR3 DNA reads TGTGCCAGCAGGAGGGGTACCCAGTACTTC. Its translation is CASRRGTQYF.

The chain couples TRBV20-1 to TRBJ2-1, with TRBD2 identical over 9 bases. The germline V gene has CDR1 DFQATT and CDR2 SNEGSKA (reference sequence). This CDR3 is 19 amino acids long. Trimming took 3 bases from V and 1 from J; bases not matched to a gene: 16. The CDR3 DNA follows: TGCAGTGCTAGTTCTATGAGCGGGAGGCCCAGTTCTTCCTACAATGAGCAGTTCTTC. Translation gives CSASSMSGRPSSSYNEQFF.

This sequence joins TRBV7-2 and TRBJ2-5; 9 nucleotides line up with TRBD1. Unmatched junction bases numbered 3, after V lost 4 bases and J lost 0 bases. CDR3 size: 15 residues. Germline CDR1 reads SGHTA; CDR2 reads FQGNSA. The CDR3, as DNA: TGTGCCAGCAGCTCGACAGGGGGACACCAAGAGACCCAGTACTTC. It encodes CASSSTGGHQETQYF.

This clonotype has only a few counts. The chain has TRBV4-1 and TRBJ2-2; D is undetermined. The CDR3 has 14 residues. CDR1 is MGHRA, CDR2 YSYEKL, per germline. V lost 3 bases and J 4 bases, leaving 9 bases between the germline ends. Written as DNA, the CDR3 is TGCGCCAGCAGCCATGGCCCCCGCACCGGGGAGCTGTTTTTT. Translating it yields CASSHGPRTGELFF.

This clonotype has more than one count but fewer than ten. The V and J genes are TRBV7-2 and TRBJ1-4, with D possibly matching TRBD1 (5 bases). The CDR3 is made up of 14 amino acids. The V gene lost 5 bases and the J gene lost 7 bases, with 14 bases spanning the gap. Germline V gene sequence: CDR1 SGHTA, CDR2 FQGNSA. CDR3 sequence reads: CASSAGGGGEKLFF. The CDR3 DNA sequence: TGTGCCAGCAGCGCGGGCGGCGGGGGTGAAAAACTGTTTTTT.

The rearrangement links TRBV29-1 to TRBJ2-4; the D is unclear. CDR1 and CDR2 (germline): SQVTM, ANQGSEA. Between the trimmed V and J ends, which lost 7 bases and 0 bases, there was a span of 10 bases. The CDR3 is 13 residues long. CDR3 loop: CSGRPAAKNIQYF. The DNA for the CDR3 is TGCAGCGGCAGACCAGCAGCCAAAAACATTCAGTACTTC.